This TCR beta chain was captured by sequencing in a study of T-cell reconstitution after alpha-beta-depleted transplantation in children. Overall study findings and caveats: The origin of high day-60 TCRbeta diversity in some patients lay in surviving recipient T cells and thymic progenitors.

The TCRbeta library was prepared with unique molecular identifiers. Using its own MiXCR run on the PCR reads, TCRdb lists one record per CDR3 protein. The data contain hundreds of thousands of distinct CDR3 sequences, about an eighth of them singletons. The germline CDR1 and CDR2 sequences are SGHRS and YFSETQ. This CDR3 has 16 residues. V was cut by 3 bases and J by 9 bases, with 22 bases left in between. In regard to this clonotype: The antigen is unknown.

This sequence joins TRBV5-1 and TRBJ2-1; tentatively, D is TRBD2 (6 bases). The origin of this receptor is a girl aged 2-10 years with congenital amegakaryocytic thrombocytopenia, due to receive a stem cell transplant. Material: PBMCs, obtained before TCRalphabeta/CD19-depleted stem cell transplant. Here the CDR3 reads CASSWGTRAFGGEQFF. The CDR3 DNA is TGCGCCAGCAGCTGGGGGACTCGTGCCTTTGGTGGTGAGCAGTTCTTC.